These T cell receptor beta chains were read from a single sample in a study of blood T cells in healthy people across ages. TCRdb fed the 5' RACE reads into MiXCR, producing one record per CDR3 protein. The sample shows about 800,000 distinct CDR3 sequences, about 47% of them seen only once. Specimen: blood. The receptor set was obtained from a man aged 80 or over in good health. CDR3s include the opening cysteine and the closing phenylalanine or tryptophan. The order of the fields is V gene, D gene, J gene, CDR3 protein. A D gene is named only where the DNA matches it firmly.

>TRBV5-1|TRBD1|TRBJ1-1
CASSKSGTDTEAFF
>TRBV6-5|TRBD1|TRBJ2-5
CASSWTGEATQYF
>TRBV27|NA|TRBJ1-5
CASSLTPFGNQPQHF
>TRBV7-9|TRBD1|TRBJ2-7
CASSPGQGGNYEQYF
>TRBV18|NA|TRBJ2-1
CASSPGQGETEQFF
>TRBV6-2/TRBV6-3|NA|TRBJ1-1
CASRPPGRGEAEAFF
>TRBV29-1|NA|TRBJ2-7
CSVVLDYEQYF
>TRBV12-3/TRBV12-4|TRBD2|TRBJ2-3
CASSARRGADTQYF
>TRBV9|NA|TRBJ2-4
CASSPYTGGIQYF
>TRBV9|NA|TRBJ2-7
CASSLLPTDSYEQYF
>TRBV12-3/TRBV12-4|NA|TRBJ2-7
CASSTLVGAGKDEQYF
>TRBV20-1|TRBD1|TRBJ1-1
CSAIRTGDGTEAFF